A single sample gave rise to the 27 T cell receptor beta chains below, sequenced in a study of Graves' ophthalmopathy and Graves' hyperthyroidism. Amplified TCR beta CDR3 regions were obtained using RNA transcripts as template. HTBI-primed first-round RT-PCR preceded second-round multiplex PCR. TCRdb processed the multiplex PCR reads anew with MiXCR; each CDR3 protein has one entry. The profile covers roughly 610,000 distinct CDR3 sequences, with approximately 21% appearing a single time and approximately 6.5% taken by the ten largest. Material: peripheral blood. These receptors were obtained from a woman under 30 with stable Graves' hyperthyroidism. Some clones in this sample may be carry-over from other donors' samples.

There are many counts of this clonotype. The junction departs from the called germline gene at one end, perhaps through a read error. The chain recombines TRBV20-1 with TRBJ2-4; D not resolved. Germline loops: CDR1 DFQATT, CDR2 SNEGSKA (reference sequence). This CDR3 is 15 amino acids long. CDR3 nucleotide sequence: TGCAGTGGTATACAAGGTGCCAGAGCCAAAAACATTAAGTACTTC. The encoded protein is CSGIQGARAKNIKYF.

At least ten counts were recorded for this clonotype. The genes are TRBV6-5 and TRBJ1-1, with 12 nucleotides matching TRBD1. Germline CDR1 is MNHEY and CDR2 is SVGAGI. The CDR3 spans 16 residues. Unmatched junction bases numbered 2, after V lost 2 bases and J lost 1 base. The CDR3 loop reads CASSYGTGGWNTEAFF. The CDR3 DNA sequence: TGTGCCAGCAGTTACGGGACAGGGGGCTGGAACACTGAAGCTTTCTTT.

The table lists this clonotype with a few counts. CDR3 residues: CSARVPGRRDYEQYF. CDR3 nucleotide sequence: TGCAGTGCTAGAGTTCCGGGACGGAGAGACTACGAGCAGTACTTC. The V gene is TRBV20-1, the J gene TRBJ2-7; D might be TRBD1 or TRBD2, each matching 5 bases. Germline CDR1 and CDR2: DFQATT and SNEGSKA (reference sequence). This CDR3 spans 15 amino acids. Between the trimmed V and J ends, which lost 1 base and 3 bases, there was a span of 16 bases.

This clonotype was found many times. The chain recombines TRBV19 with TRBJ1-2, with 9 nucleotides matching TRBD1. Per the germline V gene, CDR1 is LNHDA and CDR2 is SQIVND (reference sequence). The V segment lost 10 bases and the J segment 14 bases; nucleotides outside the gene matches: 11. The CDR3 contains 11 residues. CDR3 region: CATQRDRAPTF. CDR3 bases: TGTGCCACCCAACGGGACAGGGCTCCTACCTTC.

This clonotype was picked up many times. The gene calls are TRBV7-2 and TRBJ1-2, with 9 bases identical to TRBD1. The CDR3 has 15 residues. Germline V gives CDR1 SGHTA, CDR2 FQGNSA. Trimming at V came to 5 bases and at J to 7 bases, leaving 11 bases not matched to a gene. CDR3 protein: CASSLAGQGLGGYTF. The CDR3 nucleotides read TGTGCCAGCAGCCTCGCGGGACAGGGCTTGGGTGGCTACACCTTC.

At least ten counts were recorded for this clonotype. This chain uses TRBV20-1 with TRBJ1-1, with D possibly TRBD1 on 5 matching bases. Germline V gives CDR1 DFQATT, CDR2 SNEGSKA (reference sequence). Trimming stripped 6 bases from V and 3 bases from J, with 14 bases between. This CDR3 is built from 13 residues. For the CDR3, the DNA is TGCAGTGCCAACAGTGGAGGGGACACTGAAGCTTTCTTT. Its translation is CSANSGGDTEAFF.

The chain links TRBV25-1 to TRBJ2-7, with 8 bases that match TRBD1. The CDR3 spans 18 residues. The ends lost 2 bases at V and 1 base at J; junction bases unmatched: 13. Germline CDR1 reads MGHDK; CDR2 reads SYGVNS. The CDR3 DNA reads TGTGCCAGCAGTGAAGGAAACCCACTCCGGACAGGGTCCTACGAGCAGTACTTC. This sequence encodes CASSEGNPLRTGSYEQYF.

This clonotype appeared many times. The chain carries TRBV10-2 and TRBJ1-1, with 7 bases lining up with TRBD1. The J segment lost 5 bases and the V segment lost 6 bases, leaving 9 bases of the junction unmatched. CDR1 and CDR2 from the germline V gene are WSHSY and SAAADI. The CDR3 spans 14 residues. The CDR3 region is CASSPRGQGTEAFF. DNA of the CDR3: TGCGCCAGCAGCCCAAGGGGGCAGGGGACTGAAGCTTTCTTT.

Ten or more counts support this clonotype. The chain recombines TRBV28 with TRBJ1-5; 8 bases align to TRBD1. Losses at the gene ends were 4 bases for V and 7 bases for J; bases not matched to a gene: 6. CDR3 length: 14 residues. CDR1 and CDR2 from the germline V gene are MDHEN and SYDVKM. The DNA of the CDR3 is TGTGCCAGCAGTTCTAGGACAGGGATGCAGCCCCAGCATTTT. This translates into CASSSRTGMQPQHF.

This clonotype has ten or more counts. This chain connects TRBV6-1 to TRBJ1-2; D perhaps matches TRBD1 (5 bases). Germline lookup yields CDR1 MNHNS and CDR2 SASEGT. V lost 6 bases and J 7 bases, leaving 12 bases between the germline ends. This CDR3 region has 12 residues. CDR3 nucleotide sequence: TGTGCCAGCAGCGAGGACACCCTTGGCTACACCTTC. Its translation: CASSEDTLGYTF.

This clonotype was picked up many times. The J gene is TRBJ2-2, the V gene TRBV2; TRBD1 is a possible D gene (5 bases). V gave up 7 bases and J gave up 1 base, with 10 bases separating them. This CDR3 contains 14 residues. The germline V gene has CDR1 SNHLY and CDR2 FYNNEI. The CDR3 reads CASIAQENTGELFF. CDR3 nucleotide sequence: TGTGCCAGCATAGCACAGGAGAACACCGGGGAGCTGTTTTTT.

This clonotype was recorded at least ten times. The genes are TRBV12-3 or TRBV12-4 and TRBJ1-5; possible D gene TRBD1, 5 bases. With 1 base removed from V and 6 bases from J, the gap between germline ends came to 13 bases. This CDR3 contains 15 residues. In DNA, the CDR3 is TGTGCCAGCAGTTTAGGGGACCCAAGGGGTCAGCCCCAGCATTTT. It is translated as CASSLGDPRGQPQHF.

This clonotype was observed many times. The chain uses TRBV7-2 and TRBJ2-7, with D unresolved. CDR3 size: 13 residues. V lost 4 bases and J lost 1, with 8 bases in between. In germline, CDR1 is SGHTA, CDR2 FQGNSA. Here the CDR3 reads CASSSQPSYEQYF. CDR3 bases: TGTGCCAGCAGCTCGCAGCCATCCTACGAGCAGTACTTC. Complete variable domain (other parts from reference TRBV7-2 and TRBJ2-7): GAGVSQSPSNKVTEKGKDVELRCDPISGHTALYWYRQSLGQGLEFLIYFQGNSAPDKSGLPSDRFSAERTGGSVSTLTIQRTQQEDSAVYLCASSSQPSYEQYFGPGTRLTVT.

This clonotype was counted between two and nine times. The chain couples TRBV4-1 to TRBJ1-1; a possible D gene is TRBD1 (6 bases). The germline V gene encodes CDR1 MGHRA and CDR2 YSYEKL. The V end lost 5 bases, the J end lost 2 bases, and 24 bases lay between the germline ends. This CDR3 has 18 amino acids. This chain's CDR3 is CASSSPPGQNTGNTEAFF. CDR3 in DNA: TGCGCCAGCAGCTCCCCTCCGGGACAAAACACTGGAAACACTGAAGCTTTCTTT.

This clonotype appeared a few times. This rearrangement joins TRBV4-1 to TRBJ2-6; D gene uncertain. This CDR3 comprises 18 residues. Germline V gene sequence: CDR1 MGHRA, CDR2 YSYEKL. Trimming stripped 0 bases from V and 0 bases from J, with 12 bases between. CDR3 region: CASSQETLTSSGANVLTF. The DNA of the CDR3 is TGCGCCAGCAGCCAAGAGACACTCACAAGCTCTGGGGCCAACGTCCTGACTTTC.

This clonotype was observed at least ten times. This chain uses TRBV6-4 with TRBJ1-2; 10 bases align to TRBD1. The germline gives CDR1 MRHNA, CDR2 SNTAGT. Germline trimming cut 4 bases from V and 6 bases from J; bases unmatched to any gene: 8. The CDR3 loop spans 15 amino acids. The CDR3 coding sequence is TGTGCCAGCAGTGCCAGGACAGGGGGTCGGGATGGCTACACCTTC. Amino acid sequence: CASSARTGGRDGYTF.

This clonotype was counted at least ten times. V is TRBV19 and J is TRBJ1-1; D might be TRBD1 (6 bases). This CDR3 contains 15 residues. Germline lookup yields CDR1 LNHDA and CDR2 SQIVND (reference sequence). V lost 5 bases and J lost 0, with 13 bases in between. Here the CDR3 reads CASSGSGTLNTEAFF. In nucleotides, the CDR3 is TGTGCCAGTAGTGGATCCGGGACACTGAACACTGAAGCTTTCTTT. The full variable domain, with the rest looked up from reference TRBV19 and TRBJ1-1, is DGGITQSPKYLFRKEGQNVTLSCEQNLNHDAMYWYRQDPGQGLRLIYYSQIVNDFQKGDIAEGYSVSREKKESFPLTVTSAQKNPTAFYLCASSGSGTLNTEAFFGQGTRLTVV.

Remarks on this clonotype: A much bigger clone sits one base away, suggesting this may be a read error. The CDR3 does not close with the conserved phenylalanine or tryptophan, likely indicating a read error. The rearrangement uses TRBV19 and TRBJ1-5, with D possibly TRBD1 on 5 matching bases. Trimming left V 4 bases short and J 7 bases short, with 11 bases between. Germline V lookup: CDR1 LNHDA, CDR2 SQIVND (reference sequence). The CDR3 runs to 13 residues. The CDR3 DNA sequence: TGTGCCAGTAGTAACAGGAAATACCAGCCCCAGCATGTT. This encodes CASSNRKYQPQHV.

This clonotype was picked up many times. This chain uses TRBV2 with TRBJ2-7; D may be TRBD1 or TRBD2 (5 bases each). Germline V gives CDR1 SNHLY, CDR2 FYNNEI. This CDR3 region has 14 residues. V gave up 6 bases and J gave up 7 bases, with 19 bases separating them. The CDR3, as DNA: TGTGCCAGCAGCTGGGGACCCCCTAAGGAAGAGCAGTACTTC. This gives the protein CASSWGPPKEEQYF.

This clonotype was observed a few times. This CDR3 is CASIGGSGSSYNEQFF. As DNA, the CDR3 is TGTGCCAGTATAGGGGGGAGCGGAAGCTCCTACAATGAGCAGTTCTTC. This sequence joins TRBV19 and TRBJ2-1; TRBD1 or TRBD2 may be the D gene (6 bases each). The CDR3 has 16 residues. V lost 7 bases and J 0 bases, leaving 16 bases between the germline ends. The germline V gene has CDR1 LNHDA and CDR2 SQIVND (reference sequence).

This chain links TRBV6-1 with TRBJ2-7, with 7 bases aligning to TRBD1. Unmatched junction bases numbered 11, after V lost 6 bases and J lost 3 bases. CDR1 is MNHNS and CDR2 is SASEGT in the germline V gene. This CDR3 comprises 15 residues. CDR3 coding DNA: TGTGCCAGCAGCGCGCCGGGACAGTTGGACTACGAGCAGTACTTC. This encodes CASSAPGQLDYEQYF.

The genes are TRBV11-1 and TRBJ2-6, with D possibly being TRBD1 or TRBD2 (5 bases each). Trimming pared 5 bases from V and 0 bases from J, leaving 11 bases between. The CDR3 consists of 16 residues. The germline CDR1 and CDR2 sequences are SGHAT and FQDESV (reference sequence). The CDR3 coding sequence is TGTGCCAGCAGCCCTACCGGGACCTCTGGGGCCAACGTCCTGACTTTC. Amino acids: CASSPTGTSGANVLTF. Drawing the rest from reference TRBV11-1 and TRBJ2-6, the complete variable domain is EAEVAQSPRYKITEKSQAVAFWCDPISGHATLYWYRQILGQGPELLVQFQDESVVDDSQLPKDRFSAERLKGVDSTLKIQPAELGDSAMYLCASSPTGTSGANVLTFGAGSRLTVL.

As concerns this clonotype: A read error may be the cause here, since a much bigger clone is one base away. Since the CDR3 does not end with the conserved phenylalanine or tryptophan, this likely comes from a read error. The CDR3 region is CATSDFPLGDGYTY. The CDR3 coding sequence is TGTGCCACCAGTGATTTCCCTTTAGGGGACGGCTACACCTAC. This chain links TRBV24-1 with TRBJ1-2; a possible D gene is TRBD1 (5 bases). Trimming stripped 1 base from V and 8 bases from J, with 13 bases between. The CDR3 is made up of 14 amino acids. Looked up from germline, CDR1 is KGHDR and CDR2 is SFDVKD.

This clonotype has a count of ten or more. The chain carries TRBV5-5 and TRBJ1-2; 11 positions match TRBD1. The V segment lost 1 base and the J segment 8 bases; nucleotides outside the gene matches: 7. The germline V gene encodes CDR1 SGHKS and CDR2 YYEKEE (reference sequence). This CDR3 is 15 amino acids long. CDR3 protein: CASSLSTGTGGGYTF. DNA of the CDR3: TGTGCCAGCAGCTTGTCGACGGGGACAGGGGGAGGCTACACCTTC.

This clonotype has ten or more counts. The gene calls are TRBV9 and TRBJ1-6, with D perhaps matching TRBD1 (5 bases). In germline, CDR1 is SGDLS, CDR2 YYNGEE. This CDR3 has 15 amino acids. The ends were cut back, 3 bases at V and 8 bases at J, with 15 bases in the middle. For the CDR3, the DNA is TGTGCCAGCAGCGAGGGGCCCCGCGGGGATTCACCCCTCCACTTT. Its translation is CASSEGPRGDSPLHF.

There are many counts of this clonotype. The V call is TRBV28, the J call TRBJ2-4; D is unclear. This CDR3 region has 14 residues. V was trimmed by 3 bases and J by 0 bases, leaving 6 bases between them. Germline CDR1 reads MDHEN; CDR2 reads SYDVKM. The CDR3 reads CASSFSLAKNIQYF. In DNA, the CDR3 is TGTGCCAGCAGTTTCAGTTTAGCCAAAAACATTCAGTACTTC.

In its sample, this clonotype was seen many times. The genes are TRBV12-5 and TRBJ1-2, with D unclear. The CDR3 is made up of 16 amino acids. The V end lost 1 base, the J end lost 3 bases, and 15 bases lay between the germline ends. Germline lookup yields CDR1 LGHNT and CDR2 FRNRAP. As DNA, the CDR3 is TGTGCTAGTGGTTTGGCACGAAGCGGGAGGGACTATGGCTACACCTTC. Protein sequence: CASGLARSGRDYGYTF.